The TCR beta chain described here comes from a study of identical twins. TCRdb processed the 5' RACE reads anew with MiXCR; each CDR3 protein has one entry. The repertoire holds 600,000 to 700,000 distinct CDR3 sequences, about 20% seen once, with over 4% in the top ten. The sample was also linked to a second study, of T cells expressing NK-cell markers.

The sequenced sample was PBMCs. This sequence originates from a woman between 18 and 29 years old in good health.

In nucleotides, the CDR3 is TGTGCCACCGACACCGGACAGGGGCAAGAGACCCAGTACTTC. Amino acids: CATDTGQGQETQYF. J is TRBJ2-5 and V is TRBV10-3; the match to TRBD1 covers 9 bases. Losses at the gene ends were 10 bases for V and 2 bases for J; bases not matched to a gene: 8. CDR1 ENHRY and CDR2 SYGVKD come from the germline V gene. The CDR3 has 14 amino acids.